This T cell receptor beta chain was captured in a study of T cell repertoires in cytomegalovirus infection. Across the study: The authors relied on CMV epitopes, both recently identified HLA-C-restricted and well-studied HLA-B-restricted.

Overall study findings and caveats: Dominant in the ex vivo response were TCR beta clonotypes restricted by HLA-C and specific for CMV. Identification of carriers of CMV plus the relevant HLA was achieved through cumulative public TCR beta family frequency.

The junction had 8 bases not matched to a gene; V was cut back by 6 bases and J by 4 bases. CDR3 size: 16 residues. Germline loops: CDR1 MNHNY, CDR2 SVGAGI (reference sequence). On this clonotype itself: Its antigen is as yet unknown.

TCRdb itself ran the reads through MiXCR, one entry per CDR3 protein. The sample includes fewer than 850,000 distinct CDR3 sequences, 25% to 35% of them seen just once. The sequencing here drew on cultured CD8+ T cells from PBMCs, taken from culture after CMV antigen stimulation. The chain carries TRBV6-6 and TRBJ2-3, with 12 bases aligning to TRBD1. The sequence was obtained from a human donor in good health (CMV status not recorded). Some clones in this sample may be carry-over from other donors' samples. CDR3 sequence reads: CASRESGTGGADTQYF. CDR3 nucleotides: TGTGCCAGCAGAGAATCCGGGACAGGGGGCGCAGATACGCAGTATTTT.